This T cell receptor (beta chain) was recovered during a study of human T cells and chemical hapten exposure. Looking at the study overall: A mostly female patient group had alopecia areata, totalis or universalis.

A note on this clonotype: Its antigen is unidentified.

Time point defined: patch test 3, about 24 weeks after DPC sensitization. Indicated treatment: therapeutic diphenylcyclopropenone sensitization with weekly scalp DPC. TCRdb processed the RACE reads anew with MiXCR; each CDR3 protein has one entry. The data show 50,000 or so distinct CDR3 sequences, approximately 9.9% seen once. The ends were cut back, 5 bases at V and 7 bases at J, with 18 bases in the middle. The CDR3 runs to 16 residues. Germline V gives CDR1 MDHEN, CDR2 SYDVKM. Study-wide points: Expanded TCR sets contained significantly more large CDR3 similarity clusters than controls. The study found that PT1 expanded TCR counts correlated positively with patch test score.

This TCR came from a woman in her 40s with alopecia areata. Some clones in this sample may be carry-over from other donors' samples. V and J are TRBV28 and TRBJ1-6, with TRBD1 as a possible D gene (5 bases). The specimen comprised whole blood, sampled in connection with sensitization to the hapten diphenylcyclopropenone (DPC). In DNA, the CDR3 is TGTGCCAGCAGTCGCGGGCAGGGAGGGATAAATTCACCCCTCCACTTT. Encoded protein: CASSRGQGGINSPLHF.